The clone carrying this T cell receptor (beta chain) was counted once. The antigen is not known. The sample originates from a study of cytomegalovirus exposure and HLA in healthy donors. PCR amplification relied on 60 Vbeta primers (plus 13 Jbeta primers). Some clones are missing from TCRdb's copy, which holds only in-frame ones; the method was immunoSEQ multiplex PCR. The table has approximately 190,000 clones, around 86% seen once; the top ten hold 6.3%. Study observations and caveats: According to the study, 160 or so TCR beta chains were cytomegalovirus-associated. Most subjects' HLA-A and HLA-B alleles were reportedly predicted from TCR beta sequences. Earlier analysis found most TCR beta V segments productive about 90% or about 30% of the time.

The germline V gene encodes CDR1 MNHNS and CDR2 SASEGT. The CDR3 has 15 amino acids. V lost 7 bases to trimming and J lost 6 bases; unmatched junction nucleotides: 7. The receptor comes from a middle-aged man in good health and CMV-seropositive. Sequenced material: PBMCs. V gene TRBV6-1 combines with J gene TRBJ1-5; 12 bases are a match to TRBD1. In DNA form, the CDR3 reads TGTGCCAGCAACTTGGGGACAGGGGGCGTTCAGCCCCAGCATTTT. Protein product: CASNLGTGGVQPQHF.